This T cell receptor (beta chain) originates from a study of cytomegalovirus exposure and HLA in healthy donors. Background on the study: Among the roughly 370 genotyped donors, just over 80% were placed in the Caucasian-associated ancestry cluster. Findings of the study overall: Accurate prediction of most subjects' HLA-A and HLA-B alleles from TCR beta sequences was reported. The likely origin of a cluster of highly shared sequence variants was a sequencing artifact.

About this clone: Its antigen is unidentified.

The CDR3 extends over 14 amino acids. Looked up from germline, CDR1 is MNHEY and CDR2 is SMNVEV (reference sequence). V dropped 1 base and J dropped 2 bases, with 3 bases sitting between them. The PCR used 60 Vbeta and 13 Jbeta primers. This table comes from immunoSEQ multiplex PCR, and its TCRdb copy is limited to in-frame clones, with some not included. The table has some 220,000 clones, over 75% seen once. Sequenced: PBMCs. The sequence was obtained from a boy between 10 and 17 years old in good health and CMV-seronegative. V gene TRBV27 combines with J gene TRBJ2-6; D gene ambiguous. This CDR3 reads CASSLFTGANVLTF. The CDR3 DNA is TGTGCCAGCAGTTTATTCACTGGGGCCAACGTCCTGACTTTC.